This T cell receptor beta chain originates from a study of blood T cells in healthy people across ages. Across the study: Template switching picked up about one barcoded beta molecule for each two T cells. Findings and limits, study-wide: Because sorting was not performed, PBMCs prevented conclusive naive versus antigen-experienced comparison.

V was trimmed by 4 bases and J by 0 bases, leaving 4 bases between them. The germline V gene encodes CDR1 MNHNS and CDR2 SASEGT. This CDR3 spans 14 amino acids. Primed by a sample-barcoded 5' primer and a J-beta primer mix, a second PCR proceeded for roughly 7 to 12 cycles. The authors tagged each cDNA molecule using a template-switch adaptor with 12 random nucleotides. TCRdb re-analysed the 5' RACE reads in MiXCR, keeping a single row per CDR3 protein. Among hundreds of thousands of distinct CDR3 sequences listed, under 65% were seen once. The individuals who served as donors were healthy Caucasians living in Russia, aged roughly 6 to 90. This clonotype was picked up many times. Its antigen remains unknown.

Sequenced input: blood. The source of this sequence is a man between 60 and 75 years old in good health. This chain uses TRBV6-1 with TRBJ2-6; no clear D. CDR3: CASSGTSGANVLTF. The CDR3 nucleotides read TGTGCCAGCAGTGGGACCTCTGGGGCCAACGTCCTGACTTTC.